This T cell receptor (beta chain) is drawn from a study of immune characterization of retroperitoneal liposarcoma. Germline lookup yields CDR1 MGHDK and CDR2 SYGVNS. Trimming shortened V by 5 bases and J by 1 base, and 11 bases separated the two germline ends. The CDR3 runs 15 residues. One entry per CDR3 protein, called by TCRdb with MiXCR from the PCR reads. Of over 3,500 distinct CDR3 sequences in the sample, 30% to 45% were seen once. The rearrangement joins TRBV25-1 to TRBJ2-2; D gene ambiguous. Source material: tumor tissue. This TCR was recovered from a male donor with retroperitoneal liposarcoma. CDR3 in amino acids: CASSPPEGNTGELFF. For the CDR3, the DNA is TGTGCCAGCAGTCCCCCGGAAGGGAACACCGGGGAGCTGTTTTTT.